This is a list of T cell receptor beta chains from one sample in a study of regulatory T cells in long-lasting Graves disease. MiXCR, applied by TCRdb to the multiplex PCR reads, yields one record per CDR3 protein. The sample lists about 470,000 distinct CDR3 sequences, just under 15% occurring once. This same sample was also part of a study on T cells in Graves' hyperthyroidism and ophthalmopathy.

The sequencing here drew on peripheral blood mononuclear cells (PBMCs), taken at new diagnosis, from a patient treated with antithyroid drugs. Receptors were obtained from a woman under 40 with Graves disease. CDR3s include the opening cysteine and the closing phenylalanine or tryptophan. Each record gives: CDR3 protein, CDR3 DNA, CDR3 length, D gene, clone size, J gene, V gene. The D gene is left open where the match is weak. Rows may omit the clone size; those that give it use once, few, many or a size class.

CDR3aa: CSARNGRGVNEQFF
CDR3nt: TGCAGTGCTAGAAACGGGAGAGGGGTAAATGAGCAGTTCTTC
len: 14
d_gene: .
abundance: few
j_gene: TRBJ2-1
v_gene: TRBV20-1

CDR3aa: CASTPRGQALYLTF
CDR3nt: TGTGCCAGCACCCCCCGGGGACAGGCTCTCTATTTGACTTTC
len: 14
d_gene: TRBD1
abundance: many
j_gene: TRBJ2-6
v_gene: TRBV7-8

CDR3aa: CATKRDGKEETQYF
CDR3nt: TGTGCCACCAAACGGGACGGCAAAGAAGAGACCCAGTACTTC
len: 14
d_gene: .
abundance: many
j_gene: TRBJ2-5
v_gene: TRBV24-1

CDR3aa: CASMEANTEAFF
CDR3nt: TGCGCCAGCATGGAGGCGAACACTGAAGCTTTCTTT
len: 12
d_gene: .
abundance: .
j_gene: TRBJ1-1
v_gene: TRBV5-1

CDR3aa: CATSEAWGTQYF
CDR3nt: TGTGCCACCAGTGAGGCCTGGGGGACCCAGTACTTC
len: 12
d_gene: .
abundance: .
j_gene: TRBJ2-5
v_gene: TRBV24-1

CDR3aa: CAISAGTRLNYGYTF
CDR3nt: TGTGCCATCAGCGCCGGGACACGACTCAACTATGGCTACACCTTC
len: 15
d_gene: .
abundance: many
j_gene: TRBJ1-2
v_gene: TRBV10-3

CDR3aa: CASSRGQASGANVLTF
CDR3nt: TGTGCCAGTAGTAGGGGACAGGCCTCTGGGGCCAACGTCCTGACTTTC
len: 16
d_gene: TRBD1
abundance: .
j_gene: TRBJ2-6
v_gene: TRBV19

CDR3aa: CASSPPTLTSGFFYEQYF
CDR3nt: TGTGCCAGCAGCCCACCAACACTGACTAGCGGGTTCTTCTACGAGCAGTACTTC
len: 18
d_gene: TRBD2
abundance: many
j_gene: TRBJ2-7
v_gene: TRBV13

CDR3aa: CASSDSAKGSSYNSPLHF
CDR3nt: TGTGCCAGCAGTGACAGCGCTAAGGGGAGCTCCTATAATTCACCCCTCCACTTT
len: 18
d_gene: .
abundance: many
j_gene: TRBJ1-6
v_gene: TRBV2

CDR3aa: CASSGGGPLKTNEKLFF
CDR3nt: TGTGCCAGCAGCGGGGGGGGGCCCCTAAAGACTAATGAAAAACTGTTTTTT
len: 17
d_gene: .
abundance: few
j_gene: TRBJ1-4
v_gene: TRBV9

CDR3aa: CASSLDPRYNQPQHF
CDR3nt: TGTGCCAGCAGTTTGGACCCGAGATACAATCAGCCCCAGCATTTT
len: 15
d_gene: .
abundance: .
j_gene: TRBJ1-5
v_gene: TRBV27

CDR3aa: CASSYGRLTNTGELFF
CDR3nt: TGTGCCAGCAGTTACGGGAGGCTAACGAACACCGGGGAGCTGTTTTTT
len: 16
d_gene: TRBD2
abundance: many
j_gene: TRBJ2-2
v_gene: TRBV28

CDR3aa: CASRLGPGLRETQYF
CDR3nt: TGTGCCAGCAGACTCGGTCCGGGATTGAGAGAGACCCAGTACTTC
len: 15
d_gene: .
abundance: many
j_gene: TRBJ2-5
v_gene: TRBV28

CDR3aa: CASSPPRDRVRGYTF
CDR3nt: TGTGCCAGCAGTCCGCCCCGGGACAGGGTGCGGGGCTACACCTTC
len: 15
d_gene: TRBD1
abundance: .
j_gene: TRBJ1-2
v_gene: TRBV27

CDR3aa: CASMPYRGFYNEQFF
CDR3nt: TGTGCCAGCATGCCGTACAGGGGGTTCTACAATGAGCAGTTCTTC
len: 15
d_gene: TRBD1
abundance: many
j_gene: TRBJ2-1
v_gene: TRBV11-1

CDR3aa: CASRFLRQGGTEAFF
CDR3nt: TGTGCCAGCAGGTTCCTCCGACAGGGGGGCACTGAAGCTTTCTTT
len: 15
d_gene: TRBD1
abundance: many
j_gene: TRBJ1-1
v_gene: TRBV28

CDR3aa: CASSLVTTDNEQFF
CDR3nt: TGTGCCAGCAGCTTAGTTACGACCGACAATGAGCAGTTCTTC
len: 14
d_gene: .
abundance: many
j_gene: TRBJ2-1
v_gene: TRBV11-3

CDR3aa: CASSSGLLVREQYF
CDR3nt: TGTGCCAGCAGCTCGGGACTCCTAGTACGAGAGCAGTACTTC
len: 14
d_gene: .
abundance: .
j_gene: TRBJ2-7
v_gene: TRBV5-4

CDR3aa: CASSLWAGAGQPQHF
CDR3nt: TGTGCCAGCAGTTTATGGGCGGGGGCAGGTCAGCCCCAGCATTTT
len: 15
d_gene: .
abundance: many
j_gene: TRBJ1-5
v_gene: TRBV27

CDR3aa: CASSLWGTGVGGYTF
CDR3nt: TGTGCCAGCAGCCTATGGGGGACAGGGGTTGGTGGCTACACCTTC
len: 15
d_gene: TRBD1
abundance: few
j_gene: TRBJ1-2
v_gene: TRBV27

CDR3aa: CATTDYGEQYF
CDR3nt: TGCGCCACCACGGACTACGGCGAGCAGTACTTC
len: 11
d_gene: .
abundance: .
j_gene: TRBJ2-7
v_gene: TRBV10-1

CDR3aa: CASSFIGGSYNEQFF
CDR3nt: TGTGCCAGCAGTTTTATAGGGGGCTCCTACAATGAGCAGTTCTTC
len: 15
d_gene: .
abundance: .
j_gene: TRBJ2-1
v_gene: TRBV27